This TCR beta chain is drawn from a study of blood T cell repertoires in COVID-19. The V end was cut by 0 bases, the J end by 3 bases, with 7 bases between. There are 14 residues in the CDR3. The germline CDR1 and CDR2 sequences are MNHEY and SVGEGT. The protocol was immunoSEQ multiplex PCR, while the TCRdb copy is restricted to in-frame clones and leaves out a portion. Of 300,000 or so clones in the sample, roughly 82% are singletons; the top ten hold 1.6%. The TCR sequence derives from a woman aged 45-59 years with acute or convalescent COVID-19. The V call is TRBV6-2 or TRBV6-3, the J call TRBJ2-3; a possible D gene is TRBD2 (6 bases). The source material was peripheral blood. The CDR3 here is CASSYSAGTDTQYF. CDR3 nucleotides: TGTGCCAGCAGTTACTCGGCGGGGACAGATACGCAGTATTTT.